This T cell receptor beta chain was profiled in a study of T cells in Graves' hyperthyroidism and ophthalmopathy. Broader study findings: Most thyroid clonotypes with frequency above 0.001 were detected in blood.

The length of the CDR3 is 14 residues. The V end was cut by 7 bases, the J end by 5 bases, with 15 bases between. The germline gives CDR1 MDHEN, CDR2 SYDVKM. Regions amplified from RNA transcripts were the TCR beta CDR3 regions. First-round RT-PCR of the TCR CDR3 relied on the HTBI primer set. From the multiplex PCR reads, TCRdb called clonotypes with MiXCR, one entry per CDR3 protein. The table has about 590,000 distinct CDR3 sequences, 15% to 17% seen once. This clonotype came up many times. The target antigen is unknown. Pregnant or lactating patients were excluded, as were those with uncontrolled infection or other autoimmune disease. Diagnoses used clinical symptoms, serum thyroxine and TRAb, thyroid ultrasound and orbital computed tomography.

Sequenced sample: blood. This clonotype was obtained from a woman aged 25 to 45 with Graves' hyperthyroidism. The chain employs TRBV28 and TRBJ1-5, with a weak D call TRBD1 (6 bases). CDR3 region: CASTPPGEDQPQHF. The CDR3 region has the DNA TGTGCCAGCACCCCCCCAGGGGAGGATCAGCCCCAGCATTTT.